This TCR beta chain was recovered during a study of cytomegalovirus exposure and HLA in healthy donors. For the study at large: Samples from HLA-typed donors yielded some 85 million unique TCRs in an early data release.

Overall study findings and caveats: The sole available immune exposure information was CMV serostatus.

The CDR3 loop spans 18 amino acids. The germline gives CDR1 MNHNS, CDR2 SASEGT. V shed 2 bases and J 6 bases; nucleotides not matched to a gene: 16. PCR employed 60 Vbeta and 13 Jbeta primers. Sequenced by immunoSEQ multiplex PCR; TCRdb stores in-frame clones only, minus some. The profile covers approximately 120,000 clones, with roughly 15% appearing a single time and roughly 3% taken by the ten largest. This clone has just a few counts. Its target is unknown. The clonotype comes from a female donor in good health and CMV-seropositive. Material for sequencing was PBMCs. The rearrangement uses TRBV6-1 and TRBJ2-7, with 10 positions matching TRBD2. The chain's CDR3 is CASSELVPSLAGVVEQYF. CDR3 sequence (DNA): TGTGCCAGCAGTGAACTGGTCCCGTCCCTAGCGGGAGTTGTCGAGCAGTACTTC.